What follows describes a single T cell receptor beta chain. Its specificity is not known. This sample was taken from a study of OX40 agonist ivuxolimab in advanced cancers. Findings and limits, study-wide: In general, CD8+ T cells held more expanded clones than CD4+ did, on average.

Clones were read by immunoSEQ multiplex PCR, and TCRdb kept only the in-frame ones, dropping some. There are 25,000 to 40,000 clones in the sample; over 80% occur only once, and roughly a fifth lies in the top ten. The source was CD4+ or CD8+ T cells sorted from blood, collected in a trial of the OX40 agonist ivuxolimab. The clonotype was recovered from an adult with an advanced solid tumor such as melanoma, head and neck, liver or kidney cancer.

CDR3 protein: CASSHEVVRAEQYF. Here the CDR3 DNA reads TGTGCCAGCAGCCACGAGGTTGTGCGGGCAGAGCAGTACTTC. The rearrangement joins TRBV5-5 to TRBJ2-7; tentative D call: TRBD2 (5 bases). This CDR3 has 14 amino acids. V lost 4 bases, J lost 7 bases, and 18 bases lay in between. Germline V lookup: CDR1 SGHKS, CDR2 YYEKEE (reference sequence).